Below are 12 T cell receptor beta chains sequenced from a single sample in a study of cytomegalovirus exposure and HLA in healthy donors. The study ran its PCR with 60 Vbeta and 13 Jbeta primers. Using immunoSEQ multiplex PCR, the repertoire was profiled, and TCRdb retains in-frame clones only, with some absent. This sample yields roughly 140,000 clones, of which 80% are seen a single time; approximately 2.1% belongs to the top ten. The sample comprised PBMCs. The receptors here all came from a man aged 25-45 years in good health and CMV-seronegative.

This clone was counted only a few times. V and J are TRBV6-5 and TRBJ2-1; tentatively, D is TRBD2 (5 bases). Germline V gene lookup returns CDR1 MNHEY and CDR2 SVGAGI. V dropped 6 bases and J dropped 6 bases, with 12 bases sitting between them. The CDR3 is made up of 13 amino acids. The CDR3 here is CASRGSETNEQFF. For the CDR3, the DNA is TGTGCCAGCAGAGGGAGTGAGACCAATGAGCAGTTCTTC.

CDR3 DNA sequence: TGCGCCAGCAGCTTACCCGGACTAGCGGGAGGCCCAGATACGCAGTATTTT. It codes for CASSLPGLAGGPDTQYF. The chain has TRBV5-1 and TRBJ2-3, with 14 bases aligning to TRBD2. The junction had 6 bases not matched to a gene; V was cut back by 2 bases and J by 4 bases. Germline V lookup: CDR1 SGHRS, CDR2 YFSETQ. The CDR3 has 17 amino acids.

Here the CDR3 reads CASSPQGAVEKLFF. The CDR3 region has the DNA TGTGCCAGCTCACCCCAGGGGGCAGTGGAAAAACTGTTTTTT. This sequence joins TRBV18 and TRBJ1-4; TRBD1 matches 8 bases. Looked up from germline, CDR1 is KGHSH and CDR2 is LQKENI. The ends lost 3 bases at V and 8 bases at J; junction bases unmatched: 5. CDR3 length: 14 amino acids.

CDR3 amino acids: CASSTVSGIYEQYF. The CDR3 DNA follows: TGTGCCAGCAGCACCGTTTCAGGAATCTACGAGCAGTACTTC. The V gene is TRBV11-2, the J gene TRBJ2-7, with D unresolved. The V gene lost 5 bases and the J gene lost 3 bases, with 14 bases spanning the gap. This CDR3 has 14 residues. CDR1 and CDR2 from the germline V gene are SGHAT and FQNNGV.

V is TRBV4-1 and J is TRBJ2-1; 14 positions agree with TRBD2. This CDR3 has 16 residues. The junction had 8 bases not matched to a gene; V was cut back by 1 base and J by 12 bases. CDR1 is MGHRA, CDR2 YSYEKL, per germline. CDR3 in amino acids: CASSQVGTSGSGGQFF. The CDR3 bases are TGCGCCAGCAGCCAAGTTGGGACTAGCGGGAGTGGTGGGCAGTTCTTC.

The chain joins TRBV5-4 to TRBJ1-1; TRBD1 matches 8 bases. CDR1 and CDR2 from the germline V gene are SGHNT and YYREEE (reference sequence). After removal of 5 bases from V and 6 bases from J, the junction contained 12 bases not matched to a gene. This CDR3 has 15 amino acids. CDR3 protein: CASSLTTGVFAEAFF. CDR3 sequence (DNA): TGTGCCAGCAGTTTGACGACAGGGGTGTTCGCTGAAGCTTTCTTT.

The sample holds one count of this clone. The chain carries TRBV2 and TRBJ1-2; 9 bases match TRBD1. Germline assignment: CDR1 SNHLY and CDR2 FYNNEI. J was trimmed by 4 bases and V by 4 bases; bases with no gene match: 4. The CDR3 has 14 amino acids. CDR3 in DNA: TGTGCCAGCAGTGCCGGGACAGGGCCCTATGGCTACACCTTC. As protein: CASSAGTGPYGYTF.

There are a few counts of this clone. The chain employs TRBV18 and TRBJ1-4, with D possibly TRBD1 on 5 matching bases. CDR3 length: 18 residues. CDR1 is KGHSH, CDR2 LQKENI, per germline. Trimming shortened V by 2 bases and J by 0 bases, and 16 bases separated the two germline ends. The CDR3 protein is CASSPYVGAGATNEKLFF. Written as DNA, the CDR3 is TGTGCCAGCTCACCATACGTCGGGGCGGGAGCAACTAATGAAAAACTGTTTTTT.

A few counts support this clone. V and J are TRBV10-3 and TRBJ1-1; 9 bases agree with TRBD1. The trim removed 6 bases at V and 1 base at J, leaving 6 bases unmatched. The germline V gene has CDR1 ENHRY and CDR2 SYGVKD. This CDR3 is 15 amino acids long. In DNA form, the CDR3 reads TGTGCCATCAGCGGACAGGGGTTTTCGAACACTGAAGCTTTCTTT. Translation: CAISGQGFSNTEAFF.

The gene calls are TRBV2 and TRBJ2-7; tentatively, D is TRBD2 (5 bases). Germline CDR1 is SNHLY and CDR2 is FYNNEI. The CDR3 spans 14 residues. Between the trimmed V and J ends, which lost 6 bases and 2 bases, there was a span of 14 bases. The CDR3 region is CASRARTETYEQYF. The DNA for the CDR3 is TGTGCCAGCAGGGCCCGGACTGAGACCTACGAGCAGTACTTC. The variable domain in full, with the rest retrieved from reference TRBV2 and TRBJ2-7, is EPEVTQTPSHQVTQMGQEVILRCVPISNHLYFYWYRQILGQKVEFLVSFYNNEISEKSEIFDDQFSVERPDGSNFTLKIRSTKLEDSAMYFCASRARTETYEQYFGPGTRLTVT.

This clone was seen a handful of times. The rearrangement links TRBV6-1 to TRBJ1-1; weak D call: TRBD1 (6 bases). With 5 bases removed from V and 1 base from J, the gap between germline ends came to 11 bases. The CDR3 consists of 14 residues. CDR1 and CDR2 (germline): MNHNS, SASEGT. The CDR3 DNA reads TGTGCCAGCAGTTTACAGGGCCCGAACACTGAAGCTTTCTTT. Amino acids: CASSLQGPNTEAFF.

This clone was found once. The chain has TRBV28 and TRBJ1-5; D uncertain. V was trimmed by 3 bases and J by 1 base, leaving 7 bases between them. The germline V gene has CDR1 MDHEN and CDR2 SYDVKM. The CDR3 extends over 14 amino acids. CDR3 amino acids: CASSLWESNQPQHF. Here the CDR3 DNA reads TGTGCCAGCAGTTTGTGGGAGAGCAATCAGCCCCAGCATTTT.